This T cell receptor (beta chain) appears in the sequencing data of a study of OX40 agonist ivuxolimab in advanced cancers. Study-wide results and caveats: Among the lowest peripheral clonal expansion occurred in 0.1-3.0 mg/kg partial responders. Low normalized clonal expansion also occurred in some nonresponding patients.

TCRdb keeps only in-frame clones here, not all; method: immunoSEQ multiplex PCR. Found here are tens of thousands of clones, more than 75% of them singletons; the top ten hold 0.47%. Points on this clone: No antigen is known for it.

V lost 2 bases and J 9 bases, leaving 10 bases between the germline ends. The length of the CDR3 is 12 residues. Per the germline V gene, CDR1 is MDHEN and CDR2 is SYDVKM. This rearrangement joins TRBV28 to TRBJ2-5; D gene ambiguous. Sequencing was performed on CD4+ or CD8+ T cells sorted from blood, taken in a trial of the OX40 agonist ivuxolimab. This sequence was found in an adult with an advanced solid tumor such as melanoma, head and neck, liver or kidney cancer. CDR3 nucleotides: TGTGCCAGCAGTTTAATCGGTTTGCCCCAGTACTTC. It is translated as CASSLIGLPQYF.